The T cell receptor (beta chain) described here comes from a study of identifying expanded T cells in peripheral blood. Study outcomes and limitations: Variance in clone template counts between two-week samples significantly increased with total template count across all healthy donors.

V lost 2 bases, J lost 4 bases, and 4 bases stayed unmatched. The CDR3 length is 15 residues. Germline CDR1 and CDR2: MNHEY and SVGAGI. Healthy donors had no documented immune events, such as infections, while sampled. A remark on this clone: No antigen is known for it.

Profiled with immunoSEQ multiplex PCR; TCRdb holds only in-frame clones, not every one. Among roughly 78,000 clones, approximately 87% were seen once, and the ten largest hold 3% to 3.5%. This chain connects TRBV6-5 to TRBJ2-1; 8 nucleotides agree with TRBD2. The receptor was derived from a person aged 18 to 69 in good health. Material for sequencing was blood. Here the CDR3 DNA reads TGTGCCAGCAGTTACAAGGGACTAGAATACAATGAGCAGTTCTTC. Protein product: CASSYKGLEYNEQFF.